The clone carrying this TCR beta chain is a singleton in its sample. The data originate from a study of OX40 agonist ivuxolimab in advanced cancers. Looking at the study overall: Patients took ivuxolimab, an agonistic anti-OX40 (CD134) antibody. While on treatment, patients had intravenous ivuxolimab at 0.01 to 10 mg/kg every 2 weeks. Each dose-escalation patient presented with hepatocellular carcinoma, melanoma, renal cell or head and neck cancer.

Profiling relied on immunoSEQ multiplex PCR, and the TCRdb table lists in-frame clones only, not all of them. The sample lists 65,000 to 90,000 clones, approximately 90% occurring once. Deletions cut 7 bases from V and 4 bases from J, with 11 bases between. Germline V gives CDR1 SQVTM, CDR2 ANQGSEA. The CDR3 is 11 amino acids. This material consisted of CD4+ or CD8+ T cells sorted from blood, taken in a trial of the OX40 agonist ivuxolimab. The chain couples TRBV29-1 to TRBJ2-7, with no clear D. This TCR was recovered from an adult with an advanced solid tumor such as melanoma, head and neck, liver or kidney cancer. CDR3 region: CSAGLGYEQYF. CDR3 bases: TGCAGCGCCGGGTTAGGATACGAGCAGTACTTC.